Below are 10 T cell receptor beta chains sequenced from a single sample in a study of cytomegalovirus exposure and HLA in healthy donors. The data were produced by immunoSEQ multiplex PCR, yet TCRdb's version contains in-frame clones alone and is incomplete. This table holds some 190,000 clones, roughly 88% found once. Sequenced: PBMCs. These receptors came from a young woman in good health and CMV-seronegative.

The chain joins TRBV4-2 to TRBJ2-7; 10 bases align to TRBD1. The trim removed 4 bases at V and 5 bases at J, leaving 8 bases unmatched. The germline CDR1 and CDR2 sequences are LGHNA and YNFKEQ. CDR3 length: 15 residues. The CDR3 DNA reads TGTGCCAGCAGCCCCGCCGGGACAGGGGAGGACGAGCAGTACTTC. Amino acid sequence: CASSPAGTGEDEQYF.

This clone was observed a handful of times. The V call is TRBV11-2, the J call TRBJ1-2; D unresolved. The germline CDR1 and CDR2 sequences are SGHAT and FQNNGV. The CDR3 consists of 13 residues. Trimming stripped 2 bases from V and 7 bases from J, with 11 bases between. The CDR3 nucleotides read TGTGCCAGCAGCTTAACGAGGGAATCTGGCTACACCTTC. Its protein is CASSLTRESGYTF.

This chain uses TRBV12-5 with TRBJ1-1, with D maybe TRBD1 (5 bases). Trimming shortened V by 7 bases and J by 1 base, and 19 bases separated the two germline ends. In germline, CDR1 is LGHNT, CDR2 FRNRAP. CDR3 length: 16 residues. CDR3 sequence (DNA): TGTGCTAGTGCTTTTACTACCCTCGGGGGGAACACTGAAGCTTTCTTT. Translating gives CASAFTTLGGNTEAFF.

The rearrangement joins TRBV5-1 to TRBJ2-1, with D unresolved. CDR1 and CDR2 (germline): SGHRS, YFSETQ. The CDR3 has 12 residues. V was trimmed by 1 base and J by 9 bases, leaving 8 bases between them. As DNA, the CDR3 is TGCGCCAGCAGCTTGTTCGGTGTTGAGCAGTTCTTC. The encoded protein is CASSLFGVEQFF.

The chain uses TRBV5-8 and TRBJ2-7; maybe TRBD2 (6 bases). The CDR3 sequence is 14 residues long. Germline CDR1 SGHTS, CDR2 YDEGEE. The V end lost 0 bases, the J end lost 3 bases, and 10 bases lay between the germline ends. The CDR3 nucleotides read TGTGCCAGCAGCTTGGGAGCGGGCTACTACGAGCAGTACTTC. As protein: CASSLGAGYYEQYF.

This clone was seen only once. The chain is built from TRBV29-1 and TRBJ1-1; 8 bases align to TRBD1. The V and J ends lost 7 bases and 7 bases, in that order; junction bases with no gene match: 11. The germline V gene has CDR1 SQVTM and CDR2 ANQGSEA. This CDR3 is built from 13 residues. For the CDR3, the DNA is TGCAGCGGCATCGCAGGGGGCGAGGGTGAAGCTTTCTTT. Amino acids: CSGIAGGEGEAFF. Using reference TRBV29-1 and TRBJ1-1 for the parts outside the CDR3, the full variable domain is SAVISQKPSRDICQRGTSLTIQCQVDSQVTMMFWYRQQPGQSLTLIATANQGSEATYESGFVIDKFPISRPNLTFSTLTVSNMSPEDSSIYLCSGIAGGEGEAFFGQGTRLTVV.

The rearrangement links TRBV19 to TRBJ2-7; 9 bases map to TRBD1. The ends lost 6 bases at V and 3 bases at J; junction bases unmatched: 12. The CDR3 has 16 residues. CDR1 is LNHDA and CDR2 is SQIVND in the germline V gene (reference sequence). CDR3 amino acids: CASSKEPGQGFYEQYF. DNA of the CDR3: TGTGCCAGTAGCAAGGAACCGGGACAGGGTTTCTACGAGCAGTACTTC.

The rearrangement uses TRBV18 and TRBJ1-2, with D possibly TRBD1 on 5 matching bases. V lost 8 bases and J lost 4, with 26 bases in between. CDR1 is KGHSH and CDR2 is LQKENI in the germline V gene. The CDR3 is 17 residues long. In DNA, the CDR3 is TGTGCCAGCCACCCCCGGGGACTTGATTCCGCGTTCTATGGCTACACCTTC. This gives the protein CASHPRGLDSAFYGYTF.

The V and J genes are TRBV30 and TRBJ2-1; TRBD1 is a possible D gene (5 bases). The V and J ends lost 0 bases and 7 bases respectively, with 16 bases between them. The CDR3 contains 15 residues. Germline V gene data show CDR1 as GTSNPN and CDR2 as SVGIG (reference sequence). The CDR3 nucleotides are TGTGCCTGGAGTGTACGTGGGGCCTCGGAGAATGAGCAGTTCTTC. Translated: CAWSVRGASENEQFF. The full variable domain, rest sourced from reference TRBV30 and TRBJ2-1, is SQTIHQWPATLVQPVGSPLSLECTVEGTSNPNLYWYRQAAGRGLQLLFYSVGIGQISSEVPQNLSASRPQDRQFILSSKKLLLSDSGFYLCAWSVRGASENEQFFGPGTRLTVL.

The chain couples TRBV9 to TRBJ2-3; D gene uncertain. Germline V gene lookup returns CDR1 SGDLS and CDR2 YYNGEE. The CDR3 has 15 residues. Trimming left V 1 base short and J 0 bases short, with 9 bases between. The CDR3: CASSVHQRSTDTQYF. As DNA, the CDR3 is TGTGCCAGCAGCGTACATCAGCGTAGCACAGATACGCAGTATTTT.